A selection of T cell receptor beta chains follows, all from one sample in a study of OX40 agonist ivuxolimab in advanced cancers. Libraries were prepared by immunoSEQ multiplex PCR; TCRdb keeps only in-frame clonotypes and omits some of them. Of fewer than 90,000 clones listed, about 90% are singletons. Sample: CD4+ or CD8+ T cells sorted from blood, taken in a trial of the OX40 agonist ivuxolimab. These receptors were taken from an adult with an advanced solid tumor such as melanoma, head and neck, liver or kidney cancer. The CDR3 runs from the conserved cysteine through the conserved F or W. D genes are given only for firm matches. Not every row has a clone size; where given, it reads once, few, many or a size class.

j_call | v_call | clone_size | d_call | cdr3_aa | cdr3_nt
TRBJ2-1 | TRBV6-1 | NA | NA | CASSEARSGVYGEQFF | TGTGCCAGCAGTGAAGCAAGATCAGGGGTTTACGGTGAGCAGTTCTTC
TRBJ1-2 | TRBV19 | NA | TRBD1 | CASTSTGGNGYTF | TGTGCCAGTACCTCGACAGGGGGCAACGGCTACACCTTC
TRBJ2-3 | TRBV5-4 | once | TRBD2 | CASSTSSGSGTDTQYF | TGTGCCAGCAGCACTTCTAGCGGGAGCGGGACAGATACGCAGTATTTT
TRBJ1-2 | TRBV30 | NA | NA | CAWSEGRGANYGYTF | TGTGCCTGGAGTGAGGGAAGGGGCGCAAACTATGGCTACACCTTC
TRBJ1-3 | TRBV21-1 | NA | NA | CASSKAGGCSRNTIYF | TGTGCCAGCAGCAAAGCGGGGGGTTGTTCTAGAAACACCATATATTTT
TRBJ2-2 | TRBV7-7 | NA | NA | CASSLAFGGTGELFF | TGTGCTAGCAGCTTAGCATTTGGCGGCACCGGGGAGCTGTTTTTT
TRBJ1-2 | TRBV25-1 | NA | NA | CASSELGGYTF | TGTGCCAGCAGTGAATTGGGTGGCTACACCTTC
TRBJ2-5 | TRBV10-3 | NA | NA | CAISEKGQVETQYF | TGTGCCATCAGTGAGAAAGGGCAAGTCGAGACCCAGTACTTC
TRBJ2-7 | TRBV6-5 | NA | NA | CASSYSIGTSYEQYF | TGTGCCAGCAGTTACTCGATCGGAACCTCCTACGAGCAGTACTTC
TRBJ1-1 | TRBV7-3 | once | NA | CASSSNPGPPYEAFF | TGTGCCAGCAGCTCCAACCCGGGACCGCCCTATGAAGCTTTCTTT
TRBJ1-4 | TRBV5-6 | many | TRBD1 | CASSLMGQGEVKLFF | TGTGCCAGCAGCTTGATGGGACAGGGCGAAGTAAAACTGTTTTTT
TRBJ2-1 | TRBV7-2 | NA | TRBD1 | CASSLVGRGSANEQFF | TGTGCCAGCAGCTTAGTGGGCAGGGGGTCTGCCAATGAGCAGTTCTTC
TRBJ2-1 | TRBV11-2 | NA | TRBD2 | CASSSPQGSSGAYNEQFF | TGTGCCAGCAGCTCACCTCAAGGGTCTAGCGGAGCCTACAATGAGCAGTTCTTC
TRBJ2-2 | TRBV7-8 | few | NA | CASSLAGYTVAGELFF | TGTGCCAGCAGCTTAGCGGGGTACACGGTCGCCGGGGAGCTGTTTTTT
TRBJ2-5 | TRBV28 | NA | NA | CASWGRAETQYF | TGTGCCAGTTGGGGAAGGGCGGAGACCCAGTACTTC
TRBJ1-5 | TRBV19 | NA | NA | CASNPSHSNQPQHF | TGTGCCAGTAACCCGAGCCATAGCAATCAGCCCCAGCATTTT
TRBJ2-7 | TRBV2 | NA | TRBD2 | CASSPGVAGGYSYEQYF | TGTGCCAGCAGCCCCGGGGTAGCGGGAGGGTACTCCTACGAGCAGTACTTC
TRBJ2-5 | TRBV27 | once | TRBD2 | CASSSSGLAGIGTQYF | TGTGCCAGCAGTTCGAGCGGACTAGCGGGCATCGGGACCCAGTACTTC
TRBJ2-7 | TRBV10-3 | NA | TRBD1 | CATRPGTETYEQYF | TGTGCCACCCGACCCGGGACAGAAACCTACGAGCAGTACTTC
TRBJ2-5 | TRBV5-1 | NA | NA | CASSLEETQYF | TGCGCCAGCAGCTTGGAGGAGACCCAGTACTTC
TRBJ2-6 | TRBV6-1 | NA | NA | CASSGGLDGGGANVLTF | TGTGCCAGCAGTGGGGGACTCGACGGCGGCGGGGCCAACGTCCTGACTTTC
TRBJ1-6 | TRBV4-1 | NA | NA | CASSQGPTAPNSPLHF | TGCGCCAGCAGCCAAGGCCCGACAGCGCCTAATTCACCCCTCCACTTT
TRBJ2-3 | TRBV6-4 | NA | NA | CASKVGASTDTQYF | TGTGCCAGCAAGGTCGGTGCTAGCACAGATACGCAGTATTTT
TRBJ1-2 | TRBV6-1 | NA | NA | CASSEELLYGYTF | TGTGCCAGCAGTGAGGAGTTACTCTATGGCTACACCTTC
TRBJ2-7 | TRBV7-3 | NA | TRBD2 | CASSLGLGTHEQYF | TGTGCCAGCAGCTTGGGACTAGGGACCCACGAGCAGTACTTC
TRBJ1-4 | TRBV5-5 | NA | NA | CASSFRVATNEKLFF | TGTGCCAGCAGCTTCAGGGTTGCAACTAATGAAAAACTGTTTTTT
TRBJ2-1 | TRBV5-1 | NA | TRBD2 | CASSLRLAASYNEQFF | TGCGCCAGCAGCTTGCGACTAGCAGCTTCCTACAATGAGCAGTTCTTC
TRBJ2-5 | TRBV5-4 | NA | TRBD2 | CASSLPSGGAETQYF | TGTGCCAGCAGCTTGCCTAGCGGGGGGGCAGAGACCCAGTACTTC
TRBJ2-5 | TRBV18 | NA | NA | CASSIRQADTLQETQYF | TGTGCCAGCTCAATAAGGCAGGCGGACACCTTACAAGAGACCCAGTACTTC
TRBJ2-1 | TRBV7-2 | NA | NA | CASSLGPWELEEQFF | TGTGCCAGCAGCTTAGGCCCCTGGGAGTTAGAGGAGCAGTTCTTC
TRBJ2-2 | TRBV6-5 | NA | NA | CASSYKLAANTGELFF | TGTGCCAGCAGTTACAAGTTAGCGGCGAACACCGGGGAGCTGTTTTTT
TRBJ2-1 | TRBV5-1 | NA | NA | CASSLWGGAYNEQFF | TGCGCCAGCAGCTTGTGGGGGGGCGCCTACAATGAGCAGTTCTTC
TRBJ2-7 | TRBV5-5 | NA | TRBD1 | CASSLAAGTGVAWYEQYF | TGTGCCAGCAGCTTGGCCGCCGGGACAGGGGTGGCTTGGTACGAGCAGTACTTC
TRBJ1-2 | TRBV6-5 | NA | NA | CASSSVRGDYGYTF | TGTGCCAGCAGTTCGGTCAGGGGTGACTATGGCTACACCTTC
TRBJ2-7 | TRBV18 | NA | NA | CASSPSLGDEQYF | TGTGCCAGCTCACCAAGTCTGGGTGACGAGCAGTACTTC
TRBJ2-2 | TRBV5-1 | NA | NA | CASSLGQGYYTGELFF | TGCGCCAGCAGCTTGGGCCAGGGGTATTACACCGGGGAGCTGTTTTTT
TRBJ2-7 | TRBV29-1 | NA | NA | CSVEEQMGEQYF | TGCAGCGTTGAAGAGCAGATGGGCGAGCAGTACTTC
TRBJ2-7 | TRBV4-2 | NA | TRBD2 | CASSQDRLAGGYEQYF | TGTGCCAGCAGCCAAGATAGGCTAGCGGGGGGGTACGAGCAGTACTTC
TRBJ2-2 | TRBV30 | once | TRBD1 | CACYYRTGESTGELFF | TGTGCCTGTTACTATAGGACAGGGGAGAGCACCGGGGAGCTGTTTTTT
TRBJ1-5 | TRBV6-1 | NA | TRBD1 | CASDRGNQPQHF | TGTGCCAGCGACAGGGGCAATCAGCCCCAGCATTTT
TRBJ1-3 | TRBV7-2 | NA | TRBD1 | CASSLNRGRDTIYF | TGTGCCAGCAGCTTGAACAGGGGGCGAGACACCATATATTTT
TRBJ2-7 | TRBV29-1 | few | NA | CSVAVQGKGEQYF | TGCAGCGTTGCCGTTCAGGGGAAGGGGGAGCAGTACTTC
TRBJ2-7 | TRBV10-1 | once | TRBD2 | CASSETSGRSPYEQYF | TGCGCCAGCAGTGAAACTAGCGGGAGGAGCCCCTACGAGCAGTACTTC
TRBJ2-1 | TRBV2 | few | TRBD1 | CASSRDRGDNEQFF | TGTGCCAGCAGTCGGGACAGGGGAGACAATGAGCAGTTCTTC
TRBJ2-1 | TRBV19 | once | TRBD2 | CASSTSGSSYNEQFF | TGTGCCAGTAGTACTAGCGGAAGCTCCTACAATGAGCAGTTCTTC